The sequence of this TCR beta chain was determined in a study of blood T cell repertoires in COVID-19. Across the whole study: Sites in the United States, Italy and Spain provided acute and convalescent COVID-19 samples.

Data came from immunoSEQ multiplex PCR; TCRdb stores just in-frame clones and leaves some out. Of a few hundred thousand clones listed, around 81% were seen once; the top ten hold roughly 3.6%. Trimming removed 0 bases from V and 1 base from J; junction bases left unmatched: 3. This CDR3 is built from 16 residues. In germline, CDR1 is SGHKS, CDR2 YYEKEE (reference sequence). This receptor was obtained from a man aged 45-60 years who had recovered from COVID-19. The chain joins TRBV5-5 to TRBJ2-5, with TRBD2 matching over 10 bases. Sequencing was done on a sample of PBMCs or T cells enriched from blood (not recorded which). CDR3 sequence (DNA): TGTGCCAGCAGCTTGGGGTTAGCGGGGGGCCAAGAGACCCAGTACTTC. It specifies CASSLGLAGGQETQYF.